This is a list of T cell receptor beta chains from one sample in a study of cytomegalovirus exposure and HLA in healthy donors. Some clones are missing from TCRdb's copy, which holds only in-frame ones; the method was immunoSEQ multiplex PCR. The sample includes 100,000 or so clones, around 74% seen only once; the top ten take about 9.4%. Sequenced sample: PBMCs. These receptors all come from a man aged 30 to 45 in good health and CMV-seropositive. The CDR3 runs from the conserved cysteine through the conserved F or W. The D gene is left open where the match is weak. Clone size is shown for a subset of rows, as once, few, many or a class of expanded clone.

j_gene | v_gene | d_gene | abundance | CDR3nt | CDR3aa
TRBJ2-3 | TRBV6-5 | - | - | TGTGCCAGCAGAGGGACTTATGGAGATACGCAGTATTTT | CASRGTYGDTQYF
TRBJ2-7 | TRBV5-1 | - | - | TGCGCCAGCAGCTCCCTAAGCTCCTACGAGCAGTACTTC | CASSSLSSYEQYF
TRBJ2-1 | TRBV19 | TRBD2 | - | TGTGCCAGTAGTATAGTTTGGAGCGGGGGGCGCCAGTTCTTC | CASSIVWSGGRQFF
TRBJ2-7 | TRBV6-1 | TRBD1 | medium-sized | TGTGCCAGCAGTGAAGAAGAGACAGGGGGGTACGAGCAGTACTTC | CASSEEETGGYEQYF
TRBJ2-2 | TRBV6-4 | - | - | TGTGCCAGCAGTGACTCAGGGGGTTCCGGGGAGCTGTTTTTT | CASSDSGGSGELFF
TRBJ1-3 | TRBV7-7 | TRBD1 | - | TGTGCCAGCAGCTTTGGGGAGGACAGGACTGGAAACACCATATATTTT | CASSFGEDRTGNTIYF
TRBJ1-4 | TRBV6-5 | - | - | TGTGCCAGCAGCCCACCCGAGGGAAAACTGTTTTTT | CASSPPEGKLFF
TRBJ2-7 | TRBV6-4 | - | - | TGTGCCAGCAGTTACTCTGCGGTCCTCTCCTACGAGCAGTACTTC | CASSYSAVLSYEQYF
TRBJ1-3 | TRBV29-1 | - | - | TGCAGCGTTGGTCTGTCAGCTGGAAACACCATATATTTT | CSVGLSAGNTIYF
TRBJ2-4 | TRBV25-1 | - | - | TGTGCCAGCAGTGAAGGACACCTAAAAAACATTCAGTACTTC | CASSEGHLKNIQYF
TRBJ2-7 | TRBV6-5 | - | - | TGTGCCAGCAGTTACGGGGCGGGGTACGAGCAGTACTTC | CASSYGAGYEQYF
TRBJ2-7 | TRBV10-3 | - | - | TGTGCCATCAGTCCCGGGGGATCCTACGAGCAGTACTTC | CAISPGGSYEQYF
TRBJ2-2 | TRBV4-3 | TRBD2 | - | TGCGCCAGCAGCCAAGCACCGGGACTAGCGACTAACACCGGGGAGCTGTTTTTT | CASSQAPGLATNTGELFF
TRBJ2-3 | TRBV28 | TRBD2 | once | TGTGCCAGCAGGGTACTAGCGGGGCGCACAGATACGCAGTATTTT | CASRVLAGRTDTQYF
TRBJ1-5 | TRBV19 | TRBD1 | - | TGTGCCAGTAGTACCTCACTTGGACAGGGGGCTAGTTATAGCAATCAGCCCCAGCATTTT | CASSTSLGQGASYSNQPQHF
TRBJ1-4 | TRBV7-6 | TRBD1 | few | TGTGCCAGCAGCTTAGAGCAGACAGGGATGGGGGAAAAACTGTTTTTT | CASSLEQTGMGEKLFF
TRBJ1-1 | TRBV4-1 | TRBD1 | few | TGCGCCAGCACCACAGACAGGGGGCATACTGAAGCTTTCTTT | CASTTDRGHTEAFF
TRBJ1-1 | TRBV7-6 | - | - | TGTGCCAGCAGCCCGACCCCGGGTACTGAAGCTTTCTTT | CASSPTPGTEAFF
TRBJ2-6 | TRBV5-1 | - | - | TGCGCCAGCAGCAAGACAGTCTCTGGGGCCAACGTCCTGACTTTC | CASSKTVSGANVLTF
TRBJ2-2 | TRBV7-8 | - | few | TGTGCCAGCAGCTTACTCCCCACCGGGGAGCTGTTTTTT | CASSLLPTGELFF
TRBJ2-3 | TRBV7-2 | - | - | TGTGCCAGCAGCTTATCCGTCACAGATACGCAGTATTTT | CASSLSVTDTQYF
TRBJ2-1 | TRBV5-1 | TRBD2 | few | TGCGCCAGCAGCCCCTCCTCCCCCAGCGGGGGGTACAATGAGCAGTTCTTC | CASSPSSPSGGYNEQFF
TRBJ2-7 | TRBV5-1 | - | - | TGCGCCAGCAGCCCGGGGGATGGGGTCTACGAGCAGTACTTC | CASSPGDGVYEQYF
TRBJ1-2 | TRBV6-6 | TRBD1 | - | TGTGCCAGCTCGGACAGGGGAAGAACTATCTATGGCTACACCTTC | CASSDRGRTIYGYTF
TRBJ2-3 | TRBV5-1 | TRBD2 | once | TGCGCCAGCAGCGGCGGGACTAGCGGAATCATAGATACGCAGTATTTT | CASSGGTSGIIDTQYF
TRBJ2-5 | TRBV11-2 | TRBD2 | - | TGTGCCAGCAGCTTAGTAATAGCGGGAGGTGAGACCCAGTACTTC | CASSLVIAGGETQYF
TRBJ1-2 | TRBV5-6 | - | few | TGTGCCAGCAGCTTGACTTATGGCTACACCTTC | CASSLTYGYTF
TRBJ2-7 | TRBV7-3 | TRBD1 | - | TGTGCCAGCAGCCATGGGACAGGCTCCGACGAGCAGTACTTC | CASSHGTGSDEQYF
TRBJ2-7 | TRBV11-2 | - | - | TGTGCCAGCAGCCCCGGACAGCGAGCCTACGAGCAGTACTTC | CASSPGQRAYEQYF
TRBJ1-2 | TRBV30 | TRBD1 | few | TGTGCCTGGAGTCCCCGGGACAGGTGGAACTATGGCTACACCTTC | CAWSPRDRWNYGYTF
TRBJ1-4 | TRBV6-1 | TRBD1 | - | TGTGCCAGCAGTGAACCCCTGACAGGGCTAATTAATGAAAAACTGTTTTTT | CASSEPLTGLINEKLFF
TRBJ2-7 | TRBV5-6 | - | - | TGTGCCAGCAGCTTCATGACCGGGGAGATCTACGAGCAGTACTTC | CASSFMTGEIYEQYF
TRBJ2-1 | TRBV11-1 | - | - | TGTGCCAGCAGCTCCCAGGATGGTACACTGCAGTTCTTC | CASSSQDGTLQFF
TRBJ2-7 | TRBV29-1 | - | - | TGCAGCGTTGAAGATCGCAACAACTACGAGCAGTACTTC | CSVEDRNNYEQYF
TRBJ2-1 | TRBV7-9 | TRBD2 | - | TGTGCCAGCACCCGGGAGCGGGGGACGAGTAATGAGCAGTTCTTC | CASTRERGTSNEQFF
TRBJ2-1 | TRBV6-4 | - | few | TGTGCCAGCAGTGCAGGGGCGAACAATGAGCAGTTCTTC | CASSAGANNEQFF
TRBJ1-2 | TRBV5-4 | TRBD1 | - | TGTGCCAGCAGCCTGGGGACAGGGTATGGCTACACCTTC | CASSLGTGYGYTF
TRBJ2-1 | TRBV9 | TRBD2 | - | TGTGCCAGCAGCGTCCGGACTAGCACGAGGTACAATGAGCAGTTCTTC | CASSVRTSTRYNEQFF
TRBJ1-2 | TRBV9 | - | - | TGTGCCAGCAGCGTAGGTCCAGGGGCCTATGGCTACACCTTC | CASSVGPGAYGYTF
TRBJ2-7 | TRBV6-1 | - | - | TGTGCCAGCAGTGAAGCCCACAGTGTTAGCTCCTACGAGCAGTACTTC | CASSEAHSVSSYEQYF
TRBJ2-1 | TRBV28 | - | - | TGTGCCAGCAGTTCCAGGGAGCAGTTCTTC | CASSSREQFF
TRBJ1-1 | TRBV13 | TRBD1 | - | TGTGCCAGCAGCGCCCGGACAGGGGGATACACTGAAGCTTTCTTT | CASSARTGGYTEAFF
TRBJ2-7 | TRBV7-9 | TRBD1 | once | TGTGCCAGCAGCTTAGCAGGGACAGGAAAGTTGAGGGAGCAGTACTTC | CASSLAGTGKLREQYF
TRBJ2-2 | TRBV29-1 | TRBD1 | - | TGCAGCGTTGAAGGGACAGGGAACGACGGGGAGCTGTTTTTT | CSVEGTGNDGELFF
TRBJ2-2 | TRBV18 | - | - | TGTGCCAGCTCACCATCGCCAGCGCTGAACGCGAACACCGGGGAGCTGTTTTTT | CASSPSPALNANTGELFF
TRBJ2-2 | TRBV29-1 | TRBD2 | - | TGCAGCGGACTAGCGTTGGGCGGGGAGCTGTTTTTT | CSGLALGGELFF
TRBJ2-2 | TRBV5-6 | - | once | TGTGCCAGCAGCTTGGCCCTGAACACCGGGGAGCTGTTTTTT | CASSLALNTGELFF
TRBJ1-5 | TRBV6-6 | - | - | TGTGCCAGCAGTTACAGTGCCAGGGACAATCAGCCCCAGCATTTT | CASSYSARDNQPQHF
TRBJ2-2 | TRBV7-8 | TRBD2 | - | TGTGCCAGCAGCCAAGCGGGGGCGTTAGTGGCCGGGGAGCTGTTTTTT | CASSQAGALVAGELFF
TRBJ2-3 | TRBV2 | - | - | TGTGCCAGCAGTCCCCTGGCGGGGCAGAACACAGATACGCAGTATTTT | CASSPLAGQNTDTQYF
TRBJ2-2 | TRBV5-6 | TRBD1 | - | TGTGCCAGCAGCTACCGGGACAGGGGGCCTTCGAACACCGGGGAGCTGTTTTTT | CASSYRDRGPSNTGELFF
TRBJ1-1 | TRBV5-4 | TRBD1 | - | TGTGCCAGCAGTCTGGGCGGACAGGGGGTCAGGACTGAAGCTTTCTTT | CASSLGGQGVRTEAFF